These 13 T cell receptor beta chains originate from one sample sequenced in a study of T cell repertoires in cytomegalovirus infection. From the reads, TCRdb called clonotypes with MiXCR, one entry per CDR3 protein. The data contain almost 500,000 distinct CDR3 sequences, about 11% of them singletons. The sample consisted of PBMCs. Receptors originate from a human donor in good health (CMV status not recorded). Some clones in this sample may be carry-over from other donors' samples.

This clonotype was picked up many times. The chain has TRBV12-3 or TRBV12-4 and TRBJ2-7, with TRBD1 matching over 10 bases. J was trimmed by 7 bases and V by 5 bases; bases with no gene match: 8. The CDR3 has 14 amino acids. CDR3 sequence reads: CASSLPWTGGEQYF. DNA of the CDR3: TGTGCCAGCAGTCTCCCCTGGACAGGGGGAGAGCAGTACTTC.

V usage is TRBV11-2 and J usage is TRBJ2-1; 7 bases match TRBD2. In germline, CDR1 is SGHAT, CDR2 FQNNGV. The V gene end was trimmed by 2 bases and the J gene end by 4 bases; junction bases not matched to a gene: 8. This CDR3 spans 16 amino acids. The CDR3 loop is CASSLQGGGQYNEQFF. CDR3 nucleotide sequence: TGTGCCAGCAGCTTACAAGGCGGGGGTCAATACAATGAGCAGTTCTTC.

This clonotype was seen ten or more times. A much larger clone differs by one base, so this may be a read error. This rearrangement joins TRBV6-6 to TRBJ2-3, with D unclear. The V and J ends lost 5 bases and 2 bases respectively, with 2 bases between them. The CDR3 is 11 amino acids. The germline V gene has CDR1 MNHNY and CDR2 SVGAGI (reference sequence). The CDR3 loop reads CASSHTDTQYF. The CDR3 DNA reads TGTGCCAGCAGTCACACAGATACGCAGTATTTT.

The chain uses TRBV28 and TRBJ2-3; D is unclear. The CDR3 runs to 10 residues. Germline-derived CDR1 and CDR2 are MDHEN and SYDVKM. The V end lost 10 bases, the J end lost 4 bases, and 6 bases lay between the germline ends. The CDR3 nucleotides read TGTGCCACCTCTTCAGATACGCAGTATTTT. Translation: CATSSDTQYF.

Ten or more counts support this clonotype. CDR3 protein: CASSQAQGSYGYTF. In nucleotides, the CDR3 is TGCGCCAGCAGCCAGGCTCAGGGGAGCTATGGCTACACCTTC. The chain has TRBV4-1 and TRBJ1-2, with a weak D call TRBD1 (6 bases). The CDR3 consists of 14 residues. V was cut by 3 bases and J by 4 bases, with 12 bases left in between. CDR1 MGHRA and CDR2 YSYEKL come from the germline V gene.

V is TRBV19 and J is TRBJ1-4; tentative D call: TRBD1 (6 bases). The CDR3 sequence is 15 residues long. V was clipped by 5 bases and J by 7 bases, with 17 bases between them. The germline CDR1 and CDR2 sequences are LNHDA and SQIVND (reference sequence). The CDR3: CASSSLGTTSEKLFF. CDR3 DNA: TGTGCCAGTAGTTCACTCGGGACAACCTCTGAAAAACTGTTTTTT.

This clonotype was counted many times. The chain couples TRBV5-8 to TRBJ2-1; tentative D call: TRBD2 (5 bases). CDR3 size: 16 residues. CDR1 is SGHTS and CDR2 is YDEGEE in the germline V gene. V was pared by 0 bases and J by 3 bases, with 13 bases between. CDR3 sequence: CASSLGSGTSYNEQFF. The CDR3 DNA sequence: TGTGCCAGCAGCTTGGGGTCAGGAACTAGCTACAATGAGCAGTTCTTC.

CDR3 bases: TGTGCCAGCAGCTCGCGGGGGGGGGAGGGTCCTAATGAAAAACTGTTTTTT. Encoded protein: CASSSRGGEGPNEKLFF. V gene TRBV13 combines with J gene TRBJ1-4; D perhaps matches TRBD1 (5 bases). The germline V gene has CDR1 PRHDT and CDR2 FYEKMQ (reference sequence). With 4 bases removed from V and 3 bases from J, the gap between germline ends came to 18 bases. This CDR3 region has 17 residues.

The chain is built from TRBV14 and TRBJ1-2; TRBD1 matches 7 bases. The germline gives CDR1 SGHDN, CDR2 FVKESK. The J segment lost 0 bases and the V segment lost 0 bases, leaving 10 bases of the junction unmatched. This CDR3 spans 18 amino acids. This CDR3 reads CASSQDKGTALSNYGYTF. The CDR3 DNA sequence: TGTGCCAGCAGCCAAGATAAGGGGACAGCTCTTTCTAACTATGGCTACACCTTC.

This clonotype has at least ten counts. The chain has TRBV5-4 and TRBJ1-2; D remains ambiguous. The V end lost 4 bases, the J end lost 2 bases, and 9 bases lay between the germline ends. Looked up from germline, CDR1 is SGHNT and CDR2 is YYREEE (reference sequence). There are 13 residues in the CDR3. The CDR3 nucleotides read TGTGCCAGCAGCCGGACGGACAACTATGGCTACACCTTC. It encodes CASSRTDNYGYTF.

This clonotype was found many times. The chain combines TRBV28 with TRBJ1-1; D may be TRBD1 (6 bases). Trimming removed 2 bases at V and 3 bases at J, with 16 bases between. Germline lookup yields CDR1 MDHEN and CDR2 SYDVKM. CDR3 length: 16 amino acids. CDR3 residues: CASSLIKRQAYTEAFF. Here the CDR3 DNA reads TGTGCCAGCAGTTTAATTAAAAGACAGGCCTACACTGAAGCTTTCTTT.

This clonotype came up many times. The chain employs TRBV12-3 or TRBV12-4 and TRBJ1-2; perhaps TRBD1 as D (5 bases). V gave up 1 base and J gave up 8 bases, with 11 bases separating them. There are 13 residues in the CDR3. DNA of the CDR3: TGTGCCAGCAGTTTAGACAGGCGGCGAGGCTACACCTTC. As protein: CASSLDRRRGYTF.

This clonotype has a count of ten or more. The V gene is TRBV6-1, the J gene TRBJ1-2; D gene uncertain. V was trimmed by 7 bases and J by 0 bases, leaving 27 bases between them. The CDR3 covers 19 residues. CDR1 and CDR2 from the germline V gene are MNHNS and SASEGT. In DNA, the CDR3 is TGTGCCAGCACTGCGGGCCAAGTGGGAATAGCGCAACCTAACTATGGCTACACCTTC. The encoded protein is CASTAGQVGIAQPNYGYTF.